A single sample gave rise to the 5 T cell receptor beta chains below, sequenced in a study of technical replicates of blood from a handful of donors (dated by TCRdb to the late 2010s). The library was prepared using the immunoSEQ multiplex PCR assay. The clones in this table, taken by TCRdb from immuneACCESS, are in-frame only. Not every clone is retained; where verified, under half of the shortfall comes from an unresolved V gene, and the cause of the rest is unknown. Within this sample are around 100,000 clones, with around 96% of them counted one time only. The ten top clones hold 0.3% to 0.35% of the sample. The sample taken for sequencing was T cells isolated from PBMCs. The receptors stem from a human donor in good health.

The genes are TRBV7-2 and TRBJ1-5; 8 nucleotides match TRBD1. Germline values: CDR1 SGHTA, CDR2 FQGNSA. This CDR3 is 14 amino acids long. The junction had 3 bases not matched to a gene; V was cut back by 1 base and J by 7 bases. The CDR3 DNA is TGTGCCAGCAGCTTAGGCAGGGGGCTACAGCCCCAGCATTTT. Its protein product is CASSLGRGLQPQHF.

This chain joins TRBV10-2 and TRBJ1-1; D uncertain. Germline loops: CDR1 WSHSY, CDR2 SAAADI. The CDR3 loop spans 17 amino acids. Trimming stripped 8 bases from V and 0 bases from J, with 22 bases between. The CDR3 DNA follows: TGCGCCAGCCTGGGAACGGGGAAACGGAACATGAACACTGAAGCTTTCTTT. It encodes CASLGTGKRNMNTEAFF.

V is TRBV7-9 and J is TRBJ1-1; tentatively, D is TRBD1 (6 bases). V was cut by 5 bases and J by 1 base, with 14 bases left in between. The CDR3 is made up of 15 amino acids. From germline, CDR1 is SEHNR and CDR2 FQNEAQ (reference sequence). The CDR3 reads CASSPGGAPNTEAFF. The CDR3 DNA reads as TGTGCCAGCAGCCCGGGGGGGGCGCCGAACACTGAAGCTTTCTTT.

The V call is TRBV19, the J call TRBJ2-3; 7 bases are shared with TRBD1. J gave up 3 bases and V 1 base, and 7 bases lay outside the gene matches. This CDR3 contains 16 residues. Looked up from germline, CDR1 is LNHDA and CDR2 is SQIVND (reference sequence). The CDR3 reads CASSIALLTGTDTQYF. The DNA for the CDR3 is TGTGCCAGTAGTATAGCCCTCTTGACAGGGACAGATACGCAGTATTTT. Full variable domain (outside the CDR3, taken from reference TRBV19 and TRBJ2-3): DGGITQSPKYLFRKEGQNVTLSCEQNLNHDAMYWYRQDPGQGLRLIYYSQIVNDFQKGDIAEGYSVSREKKESFPLTVTSAQKNPTAFYLCASSIALLTGTDTQYFGPGTRLTVL.

J is TRBJ2-5 and V is TRBV25-1, with 8 bases that match TRBD1. This CDR3 has 16 residues. Germline CDR1 MGHDK, CDR2 SYGVNS. The ends lost 5 bases at V and 5 bases at J; junction bases unmatched: 13. The CDR3 nucleotides read TGTGCCAGCAGTCTCCCCGGACAGGGATTCTGGGAGACCCAGTACTTC. This translates into CASSLPGQGFWETQYF.